The following is a TCR beta chain sequence with its context. The data were taken from a study of blood T cell repertoires in COVID-19. CDR1 and CDR2 (germline): LNHDA, SQIVND (reference sequence). The CDR3 covers 14 residues. V shed 3 bases and J shed 4 bases, with 12 bases lying between them. Under the authors' procedure: Researchers report that nucleated cell counts were estimated from reference gene primer amplification. The assay was immunoSEQ multiplex PCR, and TCRdb's table has in-frame clones only and misses some. Clone size and V and J calls were adopted from that table, with D and trimming inferred from the DNA. This table holds under 200,000 clones, around 79% found once.

Sequencing input: peripheral blood. The rearrangement links TRBV19 to TRBJ1-1; D is undetermined. This TCR was sampled from a woman aged 55-70 years with COVID-19, enrolled during active disease. The CDR3 DNA reads as TGTGCCAGTAGTATTCCCCCCCATCCCACTGAAGCTTTCTTT. As protein: CASSIPPHPTEAFF.